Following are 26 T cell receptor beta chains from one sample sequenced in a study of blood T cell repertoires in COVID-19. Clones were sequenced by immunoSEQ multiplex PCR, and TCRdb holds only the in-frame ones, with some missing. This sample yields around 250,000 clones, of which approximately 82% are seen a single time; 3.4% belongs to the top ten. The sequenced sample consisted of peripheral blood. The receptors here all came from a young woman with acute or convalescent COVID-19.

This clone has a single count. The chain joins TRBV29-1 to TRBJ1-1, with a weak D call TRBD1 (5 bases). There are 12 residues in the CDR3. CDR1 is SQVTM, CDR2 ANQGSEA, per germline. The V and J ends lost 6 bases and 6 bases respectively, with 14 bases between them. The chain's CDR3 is CSVRGEGPEAFF. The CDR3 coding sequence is TGCAGCGTCCGCGGGGAGGGGCCTGAAGCTTTCTTT.

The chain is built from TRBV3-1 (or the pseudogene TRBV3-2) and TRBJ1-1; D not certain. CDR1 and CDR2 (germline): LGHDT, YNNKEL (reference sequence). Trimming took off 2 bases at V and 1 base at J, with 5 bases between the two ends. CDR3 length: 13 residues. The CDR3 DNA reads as TGTGCCAGCAGCCAAACAAGGAACACTGAAGCTTTCTTT. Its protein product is CASSQTRNTEAFF.

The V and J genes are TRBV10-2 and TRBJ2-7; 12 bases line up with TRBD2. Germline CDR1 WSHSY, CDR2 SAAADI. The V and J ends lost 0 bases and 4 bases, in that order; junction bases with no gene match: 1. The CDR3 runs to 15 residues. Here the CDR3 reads CASSESGTSGYEQYF. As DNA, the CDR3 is TGCGCCAGCAGTGAGTCCGGGACTAGCGGGTACGAGCAGTACTTC.

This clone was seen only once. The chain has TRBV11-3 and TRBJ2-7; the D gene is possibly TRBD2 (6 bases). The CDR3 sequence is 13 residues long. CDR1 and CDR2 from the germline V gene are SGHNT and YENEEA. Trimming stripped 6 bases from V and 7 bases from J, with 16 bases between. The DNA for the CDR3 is TGTGCCAGCAGTTTCGCTTTGGGGGGAGAGCAGTACTTC. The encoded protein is CASSFALGGEQYF.

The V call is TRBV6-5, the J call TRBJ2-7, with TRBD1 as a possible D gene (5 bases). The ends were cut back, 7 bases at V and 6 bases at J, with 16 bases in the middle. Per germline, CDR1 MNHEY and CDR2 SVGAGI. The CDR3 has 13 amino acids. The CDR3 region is CASTVRVGPEQYF. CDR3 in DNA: TGTGCCAGCACGGTCAGGGTTGGCCCCGAGCAGTACTTC.

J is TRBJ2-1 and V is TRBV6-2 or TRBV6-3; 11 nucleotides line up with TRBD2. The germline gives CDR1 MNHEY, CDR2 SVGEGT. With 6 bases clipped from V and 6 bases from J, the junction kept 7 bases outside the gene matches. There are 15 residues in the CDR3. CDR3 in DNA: TGTGCCAGCAGCCTACTAGCGGGAGAGGGCAATGAGCAGTTCTTC. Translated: CASSLLAGEGNEQFF.

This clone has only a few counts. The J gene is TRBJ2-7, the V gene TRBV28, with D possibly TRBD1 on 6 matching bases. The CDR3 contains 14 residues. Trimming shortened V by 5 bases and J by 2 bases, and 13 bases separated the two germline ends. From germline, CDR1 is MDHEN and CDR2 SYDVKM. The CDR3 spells CASSRRDTAYEQYF. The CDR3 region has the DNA TGTGCCAGCAGTCGCCGGGACACCGCCTACGAGCAGTACTTC.

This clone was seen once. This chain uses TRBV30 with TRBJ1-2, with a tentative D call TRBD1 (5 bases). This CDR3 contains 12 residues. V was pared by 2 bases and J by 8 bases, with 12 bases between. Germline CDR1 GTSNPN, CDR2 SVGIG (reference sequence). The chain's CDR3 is CAWSLQGEGYTF. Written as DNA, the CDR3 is TGTGCCTGGAGTCTGCAGGGCGAGGGCTACACCTTC.

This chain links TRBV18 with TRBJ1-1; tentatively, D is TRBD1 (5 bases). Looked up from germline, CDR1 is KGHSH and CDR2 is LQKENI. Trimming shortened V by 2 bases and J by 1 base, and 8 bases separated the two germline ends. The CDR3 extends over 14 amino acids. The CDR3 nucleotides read TGTGCCAGCTCACCAAAGGACAAGAACACTGAAGCTTTCTTT. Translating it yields CASSPKDKNTEAFF.

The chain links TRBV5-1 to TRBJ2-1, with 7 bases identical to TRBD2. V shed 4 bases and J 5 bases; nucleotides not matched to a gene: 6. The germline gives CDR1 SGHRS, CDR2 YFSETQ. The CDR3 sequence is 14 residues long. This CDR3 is CASSQGGVHNEQFF. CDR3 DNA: TGCGCCAGCAGCCAGGGAGGGGTGCACAATGAGCAGTTCTTC.

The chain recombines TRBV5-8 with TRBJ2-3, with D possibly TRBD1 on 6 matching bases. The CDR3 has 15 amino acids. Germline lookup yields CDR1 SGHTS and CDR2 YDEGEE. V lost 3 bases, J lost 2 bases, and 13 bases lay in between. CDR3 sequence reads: CASSYSRGHTDTQYF. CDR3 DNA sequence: TGTGCCAGCAGCTACTCCAGGGGTCACACAGATACGCAGTATTTT.

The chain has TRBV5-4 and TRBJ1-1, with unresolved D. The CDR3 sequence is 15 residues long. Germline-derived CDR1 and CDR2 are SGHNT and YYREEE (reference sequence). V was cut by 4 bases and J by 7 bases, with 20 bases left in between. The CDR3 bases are TGTGCCAGCAGCCCGGGTAGGAGATTGCGGGATGAAGCTTTCTTT. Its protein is CASSPGRRLRDEAFF.

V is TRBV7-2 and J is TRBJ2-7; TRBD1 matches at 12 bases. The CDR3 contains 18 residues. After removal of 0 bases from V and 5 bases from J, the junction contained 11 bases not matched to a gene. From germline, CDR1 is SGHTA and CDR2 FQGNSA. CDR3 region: CASSLAGQGAVLSHEQYF. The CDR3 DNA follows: TGTGCCAGCAGCTTAGCGGGACAGGGGGCTGTGTTGTCCCACGAGCAGTACTTC.

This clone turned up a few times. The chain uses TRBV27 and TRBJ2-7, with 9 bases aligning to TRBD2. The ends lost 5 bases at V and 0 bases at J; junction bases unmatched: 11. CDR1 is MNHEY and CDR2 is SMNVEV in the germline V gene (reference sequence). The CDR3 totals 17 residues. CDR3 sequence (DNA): TGTGCCAGCAGTGTACTCGGACTAGCGAGGAGCTCCTACGAGCAGTACTTC. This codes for CASSVLGLARSSYEQYF.

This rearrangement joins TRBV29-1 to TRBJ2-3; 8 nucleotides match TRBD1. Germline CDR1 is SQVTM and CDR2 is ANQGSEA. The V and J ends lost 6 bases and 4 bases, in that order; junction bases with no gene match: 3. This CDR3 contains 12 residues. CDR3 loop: CSVAQGADTQYF. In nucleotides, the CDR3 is TGCAGCGTGGCACAGGGGGCAGATACGCAGTATTTT.

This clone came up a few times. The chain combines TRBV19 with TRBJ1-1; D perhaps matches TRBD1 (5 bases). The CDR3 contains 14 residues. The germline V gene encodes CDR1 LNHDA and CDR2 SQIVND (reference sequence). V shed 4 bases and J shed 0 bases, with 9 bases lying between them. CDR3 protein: CASSRQGMNTEAFF. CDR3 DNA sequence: TGTGCCAGTAGTAGGCAGGGAATGAACACTGAAGCTTTCTTT.

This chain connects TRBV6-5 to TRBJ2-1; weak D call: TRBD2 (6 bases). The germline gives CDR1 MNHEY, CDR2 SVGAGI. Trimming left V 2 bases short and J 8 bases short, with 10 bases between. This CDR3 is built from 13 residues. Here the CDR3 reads CASSYRGLHEQFF. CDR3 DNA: TGTGCCAGCAGTTACCGGGGGTTGCATGAGCAGTTCTTC.

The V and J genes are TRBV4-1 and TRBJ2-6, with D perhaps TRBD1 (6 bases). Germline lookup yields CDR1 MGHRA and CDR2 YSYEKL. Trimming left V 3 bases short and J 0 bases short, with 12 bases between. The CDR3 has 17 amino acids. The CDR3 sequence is CASSHTKDSSGANVLTF. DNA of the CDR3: TGCGCCAGCAGCCACACCAAGGACAGCTCTGGGGCCAACGTCCTGACTTTC.

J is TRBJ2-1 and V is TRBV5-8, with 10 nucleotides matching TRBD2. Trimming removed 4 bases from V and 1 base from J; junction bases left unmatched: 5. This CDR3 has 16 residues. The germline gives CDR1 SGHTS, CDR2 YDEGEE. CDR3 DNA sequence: TGTGCCAGCAGCGGAAGGACTAGCGGATCCTACAATGAGCAGTTCTTC. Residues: CASSGRTSGSYNEQFF.

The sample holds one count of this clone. For the CDR3, the DNA is TGTGCCAGCAGTTTGACTTATTCAGATACGCAGTATTTT. This encodes CASSLTYSDTQYF. V is TRBV12-3 or TRBV12-4 and J is TRBJ2-3, with D unclear. This CDR3 is built from 13 residues. Trimming took off 3 bases at V and 4 bases at J, with 8 bases between the two ends.

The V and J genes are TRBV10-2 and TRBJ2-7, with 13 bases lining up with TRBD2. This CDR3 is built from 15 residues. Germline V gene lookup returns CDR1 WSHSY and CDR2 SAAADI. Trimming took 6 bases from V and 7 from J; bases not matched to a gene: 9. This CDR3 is CASSGGGLAGLEQYF. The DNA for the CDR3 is TGCGCCAGCAGCGGGGGGGGACTAGCGGGACTTGAGCAGTACTTC.

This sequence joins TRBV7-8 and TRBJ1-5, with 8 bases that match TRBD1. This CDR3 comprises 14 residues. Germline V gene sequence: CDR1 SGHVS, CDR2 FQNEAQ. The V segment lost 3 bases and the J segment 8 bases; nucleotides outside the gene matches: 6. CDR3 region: CASSFSQGDEPQHF. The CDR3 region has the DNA TGTGCCAGCAGCTTTTCACAGGGGGACGAGCCCCAGCATTTT. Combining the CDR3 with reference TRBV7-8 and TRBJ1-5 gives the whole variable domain GAGVSQSPRYKVAKRGQDVALRCDPISGHVSLFWYQQALGQGPEFLTYFQNEAQLDKSGLPSDRFFAERPEGSVSTLKIQRTQQEDSAVYLCASSFSQGDEPQHFGDGTRLSIL.

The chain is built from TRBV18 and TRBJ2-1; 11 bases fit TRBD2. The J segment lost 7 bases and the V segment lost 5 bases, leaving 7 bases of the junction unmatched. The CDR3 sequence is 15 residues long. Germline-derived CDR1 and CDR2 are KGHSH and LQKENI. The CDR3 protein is CASSSLAGVKNEQFF. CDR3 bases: TGTGCCAGCTCATCACTAGCGGGAGTCAAGAATGAGCAGTTCTTC.

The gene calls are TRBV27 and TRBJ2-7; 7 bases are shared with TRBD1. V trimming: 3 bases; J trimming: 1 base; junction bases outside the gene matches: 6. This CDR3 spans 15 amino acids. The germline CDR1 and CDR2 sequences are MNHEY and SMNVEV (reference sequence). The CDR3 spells CASSFRGQPSYEQYF. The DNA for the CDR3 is TGTGCCAGCAGTTTCCGGGGACAGCCATCCTACGAGCAGTACTTC.

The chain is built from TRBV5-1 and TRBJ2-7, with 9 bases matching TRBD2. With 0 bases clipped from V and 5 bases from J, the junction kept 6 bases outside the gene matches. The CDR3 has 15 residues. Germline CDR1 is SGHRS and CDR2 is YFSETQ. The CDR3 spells CASSLVSGSSHEQYF. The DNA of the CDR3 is TGCGCCAGCAGCTTGGTTAGCGGGAGTTCCCACGAGCAGTACTTC.

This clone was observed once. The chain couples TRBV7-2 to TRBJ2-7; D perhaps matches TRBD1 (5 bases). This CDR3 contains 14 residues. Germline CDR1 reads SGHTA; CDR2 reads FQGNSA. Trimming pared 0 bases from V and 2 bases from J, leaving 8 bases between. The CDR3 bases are TGTGCCAGCAGCTTAGCGAAACAGGCCTACGAGCAGTACTTC. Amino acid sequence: CASSLAKQAYEQYF.